This TCR beta chain was captured in a study of shared clonotypes between healthy human individuals. On this clone: The antigen is not known.

Points from the study as a whole: Sample collection involved blood only; tissue repertoires are likely different.

Clones were sequenced by immunoSEQ multiplex PCR, and TCRdb holds only the in-frame ones, with some missing. The top ten clones hold about 11% of a sample with fewer than 600,000 clones, 70% to 80% of them seen once. Donors, healthy HIV-negative adults, lacked recent acute infections or vaccinations. Every donor was a Caucasian adult from Nashville, Tennessee. Trimming cost V 8 bases and J 5 bases, with 15 bases left between them. CDR3 length: 14 residues. The V gene's germline CDR1 is LNHDA and CDR2 SQIVND (reference sequence). This TCR was recovered from a woman aged 40-49 years in good health. Some clones in this sample may be carry-over from other donors' samples. Sequenced material: PBMCs. The chain uses TRBV19 and TRBJ2-2, with a tentative D call TRBD2 (7 bases). The CDR3 coding sequence is TGTGCCAGTTATAGGGGGGGAGCAACCGGGGAGCTGTTTTTT. Its protein is CASYRGGATGELFF.